The present TCR beta chain was sequenced within a study of glioma-infiltrating T cells after dendritic cell vaccination. Turning to the study itself: Three intradermal dendritic cell vaccine injections were given every two weeks.

Germline V CDR1 and CDR2: ENHRY, SYGVKD. V shed 6 bases and J 4 bases; nucleotides not matched to a gene: 9. CDR3 length: 14 amino acids. TCRB CDR3 was amplified from 2 ug genomic DNA or less. Amplification used 60 V beta primers and 13 J beta primers. Clones were sequenced by immunoSEQ multiplex PCR, and TCRdb holds only the in-frame ones, with some missing. Here the sample spans tens of thousands of clones, approximately 87% being singletons. PBMC were collected before vaccination, two weeks after the third vaccination, and at progression. Sequenced here: blood, sampled before dendritic cell vaccination. The rearrangement joins TRBV10-3 to TRBJ2-7, with 7 bases fitting TRBD1. The receptor comes from a human donor with glioblastoma. The CDR3 sequence: CAISEDRDSYEQYF. In DNA form, the CDR3 reads TGTGCCATCAGCGAAGACAGGGATTCATACGAGCAGTACTTC.